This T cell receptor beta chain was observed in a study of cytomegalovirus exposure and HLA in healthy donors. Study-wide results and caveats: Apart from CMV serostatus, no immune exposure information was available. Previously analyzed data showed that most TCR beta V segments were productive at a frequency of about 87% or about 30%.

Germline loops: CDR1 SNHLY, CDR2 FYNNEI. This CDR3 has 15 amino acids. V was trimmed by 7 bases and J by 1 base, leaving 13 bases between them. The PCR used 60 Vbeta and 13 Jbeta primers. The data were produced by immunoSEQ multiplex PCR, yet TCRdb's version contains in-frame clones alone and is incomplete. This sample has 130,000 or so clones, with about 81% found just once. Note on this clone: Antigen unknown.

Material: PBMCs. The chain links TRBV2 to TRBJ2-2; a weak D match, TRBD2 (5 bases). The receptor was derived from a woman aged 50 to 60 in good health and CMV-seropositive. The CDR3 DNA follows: TGTGCCAGCACGGGAACGGTCGTGAACACCGGGGAGCTGTTTTTT. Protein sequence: CASTGTVVNTGELFF.